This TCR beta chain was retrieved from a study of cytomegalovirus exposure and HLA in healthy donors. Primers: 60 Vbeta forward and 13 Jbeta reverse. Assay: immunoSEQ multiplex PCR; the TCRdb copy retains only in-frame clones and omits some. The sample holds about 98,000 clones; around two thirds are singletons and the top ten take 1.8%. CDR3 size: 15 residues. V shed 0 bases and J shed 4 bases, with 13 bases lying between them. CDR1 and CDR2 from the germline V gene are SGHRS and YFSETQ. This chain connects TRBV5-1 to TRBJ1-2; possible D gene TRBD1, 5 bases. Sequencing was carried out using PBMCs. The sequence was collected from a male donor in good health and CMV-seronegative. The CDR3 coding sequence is TGCGCCAGCAGCTTGGAAGGCAGGGAAGTCTATGGCTACACCTTC. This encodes CASSLEGREVYGYTF.